A selection of T cell receptor beta chains follows, all from one sample in a study of Ad26.COV2.S vaccination and SARS-CoV-2 variants. Method: immunoSEQ multiplex PCR; TCRdb's copy keeps in-frame clones and lacks some. Of approximately 350,000 clones listed, 83% are singletons. The source material was peripheral blood, sampled in a trial of Ad26.COV2.S vaccine versus placebo. These TCRs come from a person aged 18-65 years who received the Ad26.COV2.S COVID-19 vaccine or a placebo. Each CDR3 is given with its conserved first and last residue. D genes are given only for firm matches. Clone size, where shown, is once, few, many, or a class for clones that have expanded.

V gene: TRBV4-2
clone size: .
D gene: .
J gene: TRBJ2-2
CDR3 protein: CASSQVGSGSDTGELFF
CDR3 DNA: TGTGCCAGCAGCCAAGTAGGTTCGGGCAGCGACACCGGGGAGCTGTTTTTT

V gene: TRBV5-1
clone size: few
D gene: TRBD2
J gene: TRBJ2-2
CDR3 protein: CASSTLAGGSVNTGELFF
CDR3 DNA: TGCGCCAGCAGCACCCTAGCGGGAGGGTCTGTAAACACCGGGGAGCTGTTTTTT

V gene: TRBV5-1
clone size: .
D gene: TRBD1
J gene: TRBJ1-4
CDR3 protein: CASRISPGTGGEKLFF
CDR3 DNA: TGCGCCAGCAGGATTTCACCCGGGACAGGGGGCGAAAAACTGTTTTTT

V gene: TRBV18
clone size: .
D gene: .
J gene: TRBJ2-5
CDR3 protein: CASSPGQAETQYF
CDR3 DNA: TGTGCCAGCTCACCAGGGCAGGCAGAGACCCAGTACTTC

V gene: TRBV29-1
clone size: .
D gene: TRBD1
J gene: TRBJ1-2
CDR3 protein: CSSDGTGGAGGYTF
CDR3 DNA: TGCAGCTCCGACGGGACAGGGGGCGCGGGTGGCTACACCTTC

V gene: TRBV7-2
clone size: .
D gene: TRBD1
J gene: TRBJ2-5
CDR3 protein: CASSWDRGLETQYF
CDR3 DNA: TGTGCCAGCAGCTGGGACAGGGGTTTGGAGACCCAGTACTTC

V gene: TRBV7-2
clone size: .
D gene: TRBD2
J gene: TRBJ2-2
CDR3 protein: CASRTSGVSTGELFF
CDR3 DNA: TGTGCCAGCAGAACTAGCGGGGTCAGCACCGGGGAGCTGTTTTTT

V gene: TRBV7-3
clone size: .
D gene: .
J gene: TRBJ2-5
CDR3 protein: CASSLGVGRGETQYF
CDR3 DNA: TGTGCCAGCAGCTTAGGCGTAGGGAGAGGAGAGACCCAGTACTTC

V gene: TRBV9
clone size: .
D gene: .
J gene: TRBJ2-3
CDR3 protein: CASSVVPWDTQYF
CDR3 DNA: TGTGCCAGCAGCGTAGTGCCTTGGGATACGCAGTATTTT

V gene: TRBV3-1/TRBV3-2
clone size: .
D gene: TRBD1
J gene: TRBJ1-2
CDR3 protein: CASSQTPGGLRGYTF
CDR3 DNA: TGTGCCAGCAGCCAAACACCAGGGGGGCTGAGGGGCTACACCTTC

V gene: TRBV2
clone size: .
D gene: TRBD2
J gene: TRBJ2-3
CDR3 protein: CAGRGSVTDTQYF
CDR3 DNA: TGTGCCGGGAGGGGCTCGGTGACAGATACGCAGTATTTT

V gene: TRBV7-2
clone size: .
D gene: .
J gene: TRBJ2-3
CDR3 protein: CASSLVHGGETDTQYF
CDR3 DNA: TGTGCCAGCAGCTTAGTTCACGGCGGGGAGACAGATACGCAGTATTTT

V gene: TRBV4-1
clone size: .
D gene: .
J gene: TRBJ2-1
CDR3 protein: CASSLLGANGEQFF
CDR3 DNA: TGCGCCAGCAGCCTGCTTGGGGCCAATGGTGAGCAGTTCTTC

V gene: TRBV12-3/TRBV12-4
clone size: .
D gene: .
J gene: TRBJ1-2
CDR3 protein: CASSWGPSYGYTF
CDR3 DNA: TGTGCCAGCAGTTGGGGACCGAGTTATGGCTACACCTTC

V gene: TRBV4-2
clone size: .
D gene: TRBD1
J gene: TRBJ1-2
CDR3 protein: CASSPGTGNYGYTF
CDR3 DNA: TGTGCCAGCAGCCCCGGGACAGGGAACTATGGCTACACCTTC

V gene: TRBV6-6
clone size: .
D gene: .
J gene: TRBJ2-1
CDR3 protein: CASSFPGAPYNEQFF
CDR3 DNA: TGTGCCAGCAGTTTCCCGGGGGCCCCCTACAATGAGCAGTTCTTC

V gene: TRBV7-2
clone size: .
D gene: TRBD1
J gene: TRBJ2-2
CDR3 protein: CASSPDRVRPGELFF
CDR3 DNA: TGTGCCAGCAGCCCCGACAGGGTCCGGCCCGGGGAGCTGTTTTTT

V gene: TRBV19
clone size: once
D gene: .
J gene: TRBJ2-1
CDR3 protein: CASSIRDGADEQFF
CDR3 DNA: TGTGCCAGTAGTATCAGGGACGGTGCGGATGAGCAGTTCTTC

V gene: TRBV3-1/TRBV3-2
clone size: .
D gene: .
J gene: TRBJ2-7
CDR3 protein: CASRWSGAGEQYF
CDR3 DNA: TGTGCCAGCAGGTGGTCAGGTGCGGGGGAGCAGTACTTC

V gene: TRBV6-5
clone size: .
D gene: TRBD1
J gene: TRBJ1-1
CDR3 protein: CASSRQGSNTEAFF
CDR3 DNA: TGTGCCAGCAGCCGACAGGGATCGAACACTGAAGCTTTCTTT

V gene: TRBV9
clone size: .
D gene: .
J gene: TRBJ2-3
CDR3 protein: CASAFGGTDTQYF
CDR3 DNA: TGTGCCAGTGCTTTCGGAGGGACGGATACGCAGTATTTT

V gene: TRBV29-1
clone size: .
D gene: .
J gene: TRBJ2-2
CDR3 protein: CSVDSDTGELFF
CDR3 DNA: TGCAGCGTTGATTCAGACACCGGGGAGCTGTTTTTT

V gene: TRBV2
clone size: .
D gene: .
J gene: TRBJ1-1
CDR3 protein: CASNLRGAGNTEAFF
CDR3 DNA: TGTGCCAGCAACTTAAGGGGGGCGGGGAACACTGAAGCTTTCTTT

V gene: TRBV7-6
clone size: .
D gene: .
J gene: TRBJ1-5
CDR3 protein: CASSLAGGPGQPQHF
CDR3 DNA: TGTGCCAGCAGCTTAGCAGGCGGTCCCGGGCAGCCCCAGCATTTT

V gene: TRBV11-3
clone size: .
D gene: .
J gene: TRBJ2-1
CDR3 protein: CASSSMAAEQFF
CDR3 DNA: TGTGCCAGCAGCTCTATGGCCGCGGAGCAGTTCTTC

V gene: TRBV6-5
clone size: once
D gene: .
J gene: TRBJ1-2
CDR3 protein: CASSFRGPNYGYTF
CDR3 DNA: TGTGCCAGCAGTTTCCGGGGCCCCAACTATGGCTACACCTTC

V gene: TRBV24-1
clone size: .
D gene: .
J gene: TRBJ2-3
CDR3 protein: CATSDPRGASDTQYF
CDR3 DNA: TGTGCCACCAGTGACCCCCGGGGGGCCTCAGATACGCAGTATTTT

V gene: TRBV6-1
clone size: .
D gene: TRBD1
J gene: TRBJ1-1
CDR3 protein: CASSEGFGGQGSMDTEAFF
CDR3 DNA: TGTGCCAGCAGTGAAGGTTTCGGGGGACAGGGGAGTATGGACACTGAAGCTTTCTTT

V gene: TRBV15
clone size: once
D gene: .
J gene: TRBJ2-2
CDR3 protein: CATSREQGWTGELFF
CDR3 DNA: TGTGCCACCAGCAGGGAACAGGGTTGGACCGGGGAGCTGTTTTTT

V gene: TRBV6-5
clone size: .
D gene: .
J gene: TRBJ1-2
CDR3 protein: CASSSGGSYGYTF
CDR3 DNA: TGTGCCAGCAGTTCCGGAGGGAGCTATGGCTACACCTTC

V gene: TRBV12-3/TRBV12-4
clone size: .
D gene: .
J gene: TRBJ1-4
CDR3 protein: CASRLGEKLFF
CDR3 DNA: TGTGCCAGCAGACTAGGCGAAAAACTGTTTTTT

V gene: TRBV29-1
clone size: .
D gene: .
J gene: TRBJ2-7
CDR3 protein: CSAELAREQYF
CDR3 DNA: TGCAGCGCCGAGCTTGCTCGGGAGCAGTACTTC

V gene: TRBV5-1
clone size: .
D gene: .
J gene: TRBJ1-6
CDR3 protein: CASSLDRAAPLHF
CDR3 DNA: TGCGCCAGCAGCTTGGATCGGGCGGCGCCCCTCCACTTT

V gene: TRBV5-1
clone size: .
D gene: TRBD1
J gene: TRBJ2-7
CDR3 protein: CATRGQGASYEQYF
CDR3 DNA: TGCGCCACTAGAGGACAGGGGGCTTCCTACGAGCAGTACTTC

V gene: TRBV3-1/TRBV3-2
clone size: .
D gene: .
J gene: TRBJ2-3
CDR3 protein: CASSLVAASTDTQYF
CDR3 DNA: TGTGCCAGCAGCCTGGTAGCGGCTAGCACAGATACGCAGTATTTT

V gene: TRBV5-1
clone size: .
D gene: .
J gene: TRBJ2-4
CDR3 protein: CASSFGQTLAKNIQYF
CDR3 DNA: TGCGCCAGCAGCTTCGGACAGACCCTAGCCAAAAACATTCAGTACTTC

V gene: TRBV19
clone size: once
D gene: TRBD2
J gene: TRBJ2-1
CDR3 protein: CASRERDFYSYNEQFF
CDR3 DNA: TGTGCCAGTAGGGAGCGGGACTTTTACTCCTACAATGAGCAGTTCTTC

V gene: TRBV6-5
clone size: .
D gene: TRBD1
J gene: TRBJ1-6
CDR3 protein: CASSPDRYMRSLHF
CDR3 DNA: TGTGCCAGCAGCCCGGACAGGTATATGCGGTCCCTCCACTTT

V gene: TRBV5-1
clone size: .
D gene: .
J gene: TRBJ1-2
CDR3 protein: CASSLGTHLDYGYTF
CDR3 DNA: TGCGCCAGCAGCTTAGGTACCCATTTGGACTATGGCTACACCTTC

V gene: TRBV19
clone size: .
D gene: .
J gene: TRBJ2-3
CDR3 protein: CASSVDASYGDTQYF
CDR3 DNA: TGTGCCAGTAGTGTTGACGCCTCCTACGGGGATACGCAGTATTTT

V gene: TRBV9
clone size: .
D gene: .
J gene: TRBJ1-2
CDR3 protein: CASSVNREIDYGYTF
CDR3 DNA: TGTGCCAGCAGCGTAAACAGGGAAATCGACTATGGCTACACCTTC

V gene: TRBV4-1
clone size: .
D gene: TRBD2
J gene: TRBJ2-7
CDR3 protein: CASSQGRGVSHEQYF
CDR3 DNA: TGCGCCAGCAGCCAAGGGCGGGGGGTAAGCCACGAGCAGTACTTC

V gene: TRBV9
clone size: once
D gene: .
J gene: TRBJ2-2
CDR3 protein: CASSATRGKTGELFF
CDR3 DNA: TGTGCCAGCAGCGCTACTAGGGGTAAAACCGGGGAGCTGTTTTTT

V gene: TRBV3-1/TRBV3-2
clone size: .
D gene: TRBD2
J gene: TRBJ2-1
CDR3 protein: CASSPMGLYEQFF
CDR3 DNA: TGTGCCAGCAGCCCAATGGGACTATACGAGCAGTTCTTC

V gene: TRBV6-5
clone size: .
D gene: .
J gene: TRBJ1-1
CDR3 protein: CASSPRMSTEAFF
CDR3 DNA: TGTGCCAGCAGCCCCCGCATGAGCACTGAAGCTTTCTTT

V gene: TRBV2
clone size: .
D gene: .
J gene: TRBJ2-7
CDR3 protein: CASSLIGEGSYEQYF
CDR3 DNA: TGTGCCAGCAGCCTCATAGGTGAGGGTTCCTACGAGCAGTACTTC

V gene: TRBV30
clone size: .
D gene: .
J gene: TRBJ2-1
CDR3 protein: CAWSERKWQVDYNEQFF
CDR3 DNA: TGTGCCTGGAGTGAGAGGAAATGGCAGGTGGATTACAATGAGCAGTTCTTC

V gene: TRBV5-4
clone size: .
D gene: TRBD1
J gene: TRBJ2-7
CDR3 protein: CASSHRTGGIDEQYF
CDR3 DNA: TGTGCCAGCAGCCACCGGACAGGGGGAATCGACGAGCAGTACTTC

V gene: TRBV4-2
clone size: .
D gene: .
J gene: TRBJ1-1
CDR3 protein: CASSLGDENTEAFF
CDR3 DNA: TGTGCCAGCAGCTTAGGGGACGAGAACACTGAAGCTTTCTTT

V gene: TRBV4-1
clone size: .
D gene: TRBD1
J gene: TRBJ2-1
CDR3 protein: CASSQDDRGLFF
CDR3 DNA: TGCGCCAGCAGCCAAGATGACAGGGGTCTGTTCTTC

V gene: TRBV6-5
clone size: few
D gene: TRBD1
J gene: TRBJ1-1
CDR3 protein: CASEDRGDNTEAFF
CDR3 DNA: TGTGCCAGCGAGGACAGGGGAGATAACACTGAAGCTTTCTTT

V gene: TRBV5-1
clone size: .
D gene: .
J gene: TRBJ2-7
CDR3 protein: CASSWGVGNSYEQYF
CDR3 DNA: TGCGCCAGCAGCTGGGGTGTGGGGAATTCCTACGAGCAGTACTTC

V gene: TRBV2
clone size: .
D gene: TRBD2
J gene: TRBJ2-3
CDR3 protein: CASSLAGTYTDTQYF
CDR3 DNA: TGTGCCAGCAGTTTAGCGGGGACCTACACAGATACGCAGTATTTT